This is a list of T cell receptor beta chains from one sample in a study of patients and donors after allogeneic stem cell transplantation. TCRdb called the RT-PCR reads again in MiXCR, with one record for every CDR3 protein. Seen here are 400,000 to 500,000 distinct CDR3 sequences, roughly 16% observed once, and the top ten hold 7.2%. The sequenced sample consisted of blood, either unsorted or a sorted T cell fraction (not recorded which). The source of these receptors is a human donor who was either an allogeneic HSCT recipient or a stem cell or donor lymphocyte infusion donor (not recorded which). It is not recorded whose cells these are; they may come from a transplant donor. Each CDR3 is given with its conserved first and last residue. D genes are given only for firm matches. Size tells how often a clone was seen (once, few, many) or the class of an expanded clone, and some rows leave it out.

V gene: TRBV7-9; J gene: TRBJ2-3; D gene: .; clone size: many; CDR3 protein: CASTPSTDTQYF; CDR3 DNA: TGTGCCAGCACCCCTAGCACAGATACGCAGTATTTT
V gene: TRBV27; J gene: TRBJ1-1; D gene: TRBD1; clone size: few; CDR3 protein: CASSLQGADTEAFF; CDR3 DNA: TGTGCCAGCAGTTTACAGGGGGCGGACACTGAAGCTTTCTTT
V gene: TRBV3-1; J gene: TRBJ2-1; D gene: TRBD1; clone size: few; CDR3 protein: CASSQVQGAYNEQFF; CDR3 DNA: TGTGCCAGCAGCCAAGTTCAGGGGGCCTACAATGAGCAGTTCTTC
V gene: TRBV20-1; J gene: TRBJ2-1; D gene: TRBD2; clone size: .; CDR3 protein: CRAVLAGGPNEQFF; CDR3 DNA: TGCAGGGCTGTTCTAGCGGGGGGCCCCAATGAGCAGTTCTTC
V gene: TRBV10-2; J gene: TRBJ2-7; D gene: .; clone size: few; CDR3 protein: CASSGARELRYDEQYF; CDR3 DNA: TGCGCCAGCAGCGGAGCCAGGGAGTTAAGGTACGACGAGCAGTACTTC
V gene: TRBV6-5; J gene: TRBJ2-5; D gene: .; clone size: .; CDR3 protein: CASSYSVSYQETQYF; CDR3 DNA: TGTGCCAGCAGTTACTCGGTGTCGTACCAAGAGACCCAGTACTTC
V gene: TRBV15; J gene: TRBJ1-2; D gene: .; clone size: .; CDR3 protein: CATSRANSQIYGYTF; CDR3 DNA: TGTGCCACCAGCAGAGCGAATAGCCAAATCTATGGCTACACCTTC
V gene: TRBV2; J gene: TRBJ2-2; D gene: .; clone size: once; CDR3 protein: CASSENRANTGELFF; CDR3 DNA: TGTGCCAGCAGTGAAAACAGAGCGAACACCGGGGAGCTGTTTTTT
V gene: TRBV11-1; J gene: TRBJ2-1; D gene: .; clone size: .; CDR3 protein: CASSFPREFKEGSPHYNEQFF; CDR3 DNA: TGTGCCAGCAGCTTCCCGAGGGAATTTAAGGAGGGTTCCCCCCACTACAATGAGCAGTTCTTC
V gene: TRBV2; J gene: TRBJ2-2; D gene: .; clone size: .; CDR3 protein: CASSRVAGAGELFF; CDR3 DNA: TGTGCCAGCAGCAGGGTAGCAGGAGCCGGGGAGCTGTTTTTT
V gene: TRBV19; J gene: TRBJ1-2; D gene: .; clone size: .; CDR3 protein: CASSGRGWNGYTF; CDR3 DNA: TGTGCCAGTAGTGGTCGGGGATGGAACGGCTACACCTTC
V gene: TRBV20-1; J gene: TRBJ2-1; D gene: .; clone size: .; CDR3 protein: CSARDRRLGFNEQFF; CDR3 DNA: TGCAGTGCTAGAGATCGGAGGCTGGGTTTCAATGAGCAGTTCTTC
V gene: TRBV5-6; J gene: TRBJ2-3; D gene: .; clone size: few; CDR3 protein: CASSYGQRNTDTQYF; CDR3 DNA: TGTGCCAGCAGCTACGGACAGAGGAACACAGATACGCAGTATTTT
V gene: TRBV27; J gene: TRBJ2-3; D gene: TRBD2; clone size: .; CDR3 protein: CASSHPGLAGVDTQYF; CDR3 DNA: TGTGCCAGCAGTCACCCGGGACTAGCGGGAGTAGATACGCAGTATTTT
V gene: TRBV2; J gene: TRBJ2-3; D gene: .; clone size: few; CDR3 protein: CASMGTDTQYF; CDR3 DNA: TGTGCCAGCATGGGCACAGATACGCAGTATTTT
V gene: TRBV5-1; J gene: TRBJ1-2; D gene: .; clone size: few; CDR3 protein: CASSFTGSTPYGYTF; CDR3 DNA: TGCGCCAGCAGCTTTACAGGGTCTACGCCCTATGGCTACACCTTC
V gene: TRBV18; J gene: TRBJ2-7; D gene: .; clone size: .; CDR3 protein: CASSDQAGTSYEQYF; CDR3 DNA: TGTGCCAGCTCGGACCAGGCAGGGACCTCCTACGAGCAGTACTTC
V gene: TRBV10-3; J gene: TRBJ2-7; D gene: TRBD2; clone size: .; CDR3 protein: CAISRLAGAYEQYF; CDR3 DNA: TGTGCCATCAGTAGACTAGCGGGAGCCTACGAGCAGTACTTC
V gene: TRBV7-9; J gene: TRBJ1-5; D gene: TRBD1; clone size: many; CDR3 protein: CASSLQGAGNQPQHF; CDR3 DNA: TGTGCCAGCAGCTTACAGGGGGCCGGCAATCAGCCCCAGCATTTT
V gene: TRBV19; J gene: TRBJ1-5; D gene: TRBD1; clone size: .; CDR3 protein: CASSPTGEGNQPQHF; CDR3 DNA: TGTGCCAGTAGTCCGACAGGGGAGGGCAATCAGCCCCAGCATTTT
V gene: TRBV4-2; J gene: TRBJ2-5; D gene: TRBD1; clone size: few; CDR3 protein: CASSQEWSGTGDEETQYF; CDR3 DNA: TGTGCCAGCAGCCAAGAATGGTCCGGGACAGGGGATGAAGAGACCCAGTACTTC
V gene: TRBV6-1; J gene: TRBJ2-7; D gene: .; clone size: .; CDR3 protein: CASSPGSSSYEQYF; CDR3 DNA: TGTGCCAGCAGTCCCGGGTCAAGCTCCTACGAGCAGTACTTC
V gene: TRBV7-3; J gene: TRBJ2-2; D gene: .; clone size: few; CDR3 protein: CASSPGPHTGELFF; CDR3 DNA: TGTGCCAGCAGCCCCGGGCCTCACACCGGGGAGCTGTTTTTT
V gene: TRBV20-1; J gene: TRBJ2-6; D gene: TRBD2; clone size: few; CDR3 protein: CSALRLAGGGSGANVLTF; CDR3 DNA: TGCAGTGCCCTTCGACTAGCGGGGGGCGGGTCTGGGGCCAACGTCCTGACTTTC
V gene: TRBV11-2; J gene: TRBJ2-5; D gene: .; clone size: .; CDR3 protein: CASSVRPGTQYF; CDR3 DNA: TGTGCCAGCAGCGTTAGACCAGGGACCCAGTACTTC
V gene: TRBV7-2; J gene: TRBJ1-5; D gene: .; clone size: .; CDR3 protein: CASSPAPAPKRPQHF; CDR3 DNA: TGTGCCAGCAGCCCGGCCCCCGCGCCCAAAAGGCCCCAGCATTTT
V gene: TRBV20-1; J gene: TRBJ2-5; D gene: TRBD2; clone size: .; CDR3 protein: CSALAGIETQYF; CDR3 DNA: TGCAGTGCGCTAGCGGGAATAGAGACCCAGTACTTC